Shown below are 25 T cell receptor beta chains from a single sample sequenced in a study of blood T cell repertoires in COVID-19. Profiling relied on immunoSEQ multiplex PCR, and the TCRdb table lists in-frame clones only, not all of them. The sample holds about 200,000 clones, around 83% seen once. The source material was peripheral blood. The receptor source for this set is a human donor in a cohort sampled during active COVID-19.

V gene TRBV28 combines with J gene TRBJ2-1; possible D gene TRBD2, 5 bases. This CDR3 has 15 residues. The V and J ends lost 7 bases and 7 bases respectively, with 20 bases between them. CDR1 MDHEN and CDR2 SYDVKM come from the germline V gene. The CDR3 nucleotides are TGTGCCAGCAAACTCGGAGCGGTTAATGATAATGAGCAGTTCTTC. As protein: CASKLGAVNDNEQFF. Variable domain in full (rest from reference TRBV28 and TRBJ2-1): DVKVTQSSRYLVKRTGEKVFLECVQDMDHENMFWYRQDPGLGLRLIYFSYDVKMKEKGDIPEGYSVSREKKERFSLILESASTNQTSMYLCASKLGAVNDNEQFFGPGTRLTVL.

The chain couples TRBV7-2 to TRBJ2-2; 7 bases line up with TRBD2. V shed 0 bases, J shed 7 bases, and the junction held 8 bases outside the gene matches. Germline V CDR1 and CDR2: SGHTA, FQGNSA. The CDR3 spans 16 residues. The CDR3 bases are TGTGCCAGCAGCTTAGCGCGGGCTAGCGGACACGGGGAGCTGTTTTTT. The encoded protein is CASSLARASGHGELFF.

This clone was seen only once. V usage is TRBV2 and J usage is TRBJ2-5; D not certain. The CDR3 loop spans 11 amino acids. Germline CDR1 reads SNHLY; CDR2 reads FYNNEI. Trimming removed 7 bases from V and 2 bases from J, with 5 bases in between. CDR3 region: CASIIQETQYF. The CDR3 DNA reads as TGTGCCAGCATTATACAAGAGACCCAGTACTTC.

V gene TRBV4-2 combines with J gene TRBJ2-3; 8 bases fit TRBD2. The germline V gene encodes CDR1 LGHNA and CDR2 YNFKEQ. J was trimmed by 4 bases and V by 0 bases; bases with no gene match: 9. The CDR3 spans 17 residues. The CDR3 reads CASSQEARTSSSDTQYF. The CDR3, as DNA: TGTGCCAGCAGCCAAGAGGCCAGGACTAGCTCGTCAGATACGCAGTATTTT.

In this sample, this clone turned up a few times. The chain employs TRBV29-1 and TRBJ2-7; TRBD2 matches at 11 bases. Germline values: CDR1 SQVTM, CDR2 ANQGSEA. J was trimmed by 5 bases and V by 7 bases; bases with no gene match: 25. The CDR3 is made up of 19 amino acids. CDR3 sequence reads: CSGALDRITPTSGSNEQYF. As DNA, the CDR3 is TGCAGCGGCGCTCTGGACAGAATTACCCCTACTAGCGGGAGTAACGAGCAGTACTTC.

This clone was counted a few times. The CDR3 loop is CSVGVGGGQGQPQHF. The CDR3 nucleotides read TGCAGCGTTGGTGTTGGGGGGGGCCAGGGTCAGCCCCAGCATTTT. The chain has TRBV29-1 and TRBJ1-5; maybe TRBD1 (6 bases). The CDR3 runs 15 residues. The V end lost 4 bases, the J end lost 6 bases, and 19 bases lay between the germline ends. Germline CDR1 SQVTM, CDR2 ANQGSEA.

The chain uses TRBV11-2 and TRBJ2-1, with 7 bases matching TRBD1. The CDR3 extends over 16 amino acids. The V gene's germline CDR1 is SGHAT and CDR2 FQNNGV. Germline trimming cut 5 bases from V and 2 bases from J; bases unmatched to any gene: 9. The CDR3 loop is CASSAKQGLTYNEQFF. CDR3 bases: TGTGCCAGCAGCGCCAAACAGGGGCTTACCTACAATGAGCAGTTCTTC.

This clone has only one observation. This chain joins TRBV4-1 and TRBJ2-5, with D possibly being TRBD2 (6 bases). This CDR3 comprises 16 residues. Trimming shortened V by 2 bases and J by 2 bases, and 15 bases separated the two germline ends. Looked up from germline, CDR1 is MGHRA and CDR2 is YSYEKL. The DNA for the CDR3 is TGCGCCAGCAGCCAACTTGGACTGGGGGGTCAAGAGACCCAGTACTTC. Translating it yields CASSQLGLGGQETQYF.

The CDR3 region has the DNA TGCGCCAGCAGCCAAGAGGGAGGCAATCAGCCCCAGCATTTT. Translating it yields CASSQEGGNQPQHF. J is TRBJ1-5 and V is TRBV4-1, with unresolved D. The germline gives CDR1 MGHRA, CDR2 YSYEKL. This CDR3 region has 14 residues. Trimming cost V 0 bases and J 2 bases, with 5 bases left between them.

The rearrangement joins TRBV20-1 to TRBJ2-5, with 10 bases that match TRBD2. After removal of 3 bases from V and 5 bases from J, the junction contained 12 bases not matched to a gene. Germline V lookup: CDR1 DFQATT, CDR2 SNEGSKA (reference sequence). The CDR3 covers 16 residues. The CDR3 spells CSASQASGSFPETQYF. CDR3 sequence (DNA): TGCAGTGCTAGTCAGGCTAGCGGGAGTTTCCCGGAGACCCAGTACTTC.

The chain combines TRBV9 with TRBJ2-7, with TRBD2 identical over 12 bases. Germline V lookup: CDR1 SGDLS, CDR2 YYNGEE. The V gene end was trimmed by 0 bases and the J gene end by 6 bases; junction bases not matched to a gene: 7. The length of the CDR3 is 16 residues. This CDR3 is CASSVGRLAGVGEQYF. CDR3 DNA sequence: TGTGCCAGCAGCGTAGGGCGACTAGCGGGAGTGGGCGAGCAGTACTTC. The full variable domain, completed using reference TRBV9 and TRBJ2-7, is DSGVTQTPKHLITATGQRVTLRCSPRSGDLSVYWYQQSLDQGLQFLIQYYNGEERAKGNILERFSAQQFPDLHSELNLSSLELGDSALYFCASSVGRLAGVGEQYFGPGTRLTVT.

A few counts support this clone. The chain is built from TRBV29-1 and TRBJ1-5, with 11 positions matching TRBD1. The length of the CDR3 is 13 residues. The V gene's germline CDR1 is SQVTM and CDR2 ANQGSEA. Trimming took 7 bases from V and 3 from J; bases not matched to a gene: 2. CDR3 in DNA: TGCAGCGGGGGACAGGGGGTCAATCAGCCCCAGCATTTT. Protein product: CSGGQGVNQPQHF. Filled out from reference TRBV29-1 and TRBJ1-5, the complete variable domain reads SAVISQKPSRDICQRGTSLTIQCQVDSQVTMMFWYRQQPGQSLTLIATANQGSEATYESGFVIDKFPISRPNLTFSTLTVSNMSPEDSSIYLCSGGQGVNQPQHFGDGTRLSIL.

The V gene is TRBV5-8, the J gene TRBJ2-3, with 9 bases that match TRBD2. Germline trimming cut 0 bases from V and 4 bases from J; bases unmatched to any gene: 6. The germline gives CDR1 SGHTS, CDR2 YDEGEE. This CDR3 is 16 amino acids long. The CDR3 DNA follows: TGTGCCAGCAGCTTGGCCGAGGAGCGGGAGGCAGATACGCAGTATTTT. It is translated as CASSLAEEREADTQYF. The whole variable domain, remainder taken from reference TRBV5-8 and TRBJ2-3, is EAGVTQSPTHLIKTRGQQATLRCSPISGHTSVYWYQQALGLGLQFLLWYDEGEERNRGNFPPRFSGRQFPNYSSELNVNALELEDSALYLCASSLAEEREADTQYFGPGTRLTVL.

The chain is built from TRBV7-9 and TRBJ2-7; possible D gene TRBD1, 6 bases. Germline V gives CDR1 SEHNR, CDR2 FQNEAQ (reference sequence). V dropped 5 bases and J dropped 2 bases, with 19 bases sitting between them. The CDR3 contains 16 residues. CDR3 nucleotides: TGTGCCAGCAGCATACACACAGGGCTGCTCCCCTACGAGCAGTACTTC. Amino acids: CASSIHTGLLPYEQYF. The full variable domain, its missing parts supplied by reference TRBV7-9 and TRBJ2-7, is DTGVSQNPRHKITKRGQNVTFRCDPISEHNRLYWYRQTLGQGPEFLTYFQNEAQLEKSRLLSDRFSAERPKGSFSTLEIQRTEQGDSAMYLCASSIHTGLLPYEQYFGPGTRLTVT.

This clone appeared a single time. The chain is built from TRBV29-1 and TRBJ2-3; D gene uncertain. Germline-derived CDR1 and CDR2 are SQVTM and ANQGSEA. Between the trimmed V and J ends, which lost 4 bases and 5 bases, there was a span of 13 bases. CDR3 length equals 13 residues. CDR3 coding DNA: TGCAGCGTTGCTTCGGGTCATCTAGATACGCAGTATTTT. Translating it yields CSVASGHLDTQYF.

The chain couples TRBV5-5 to TRBJ2-6, with TRBD1 identical over 9 bases. V trimming: 0 bases; J trimming: 4 bases; junction bases outside the gene matches: 11. CDR3 length: 19 amino acids. Germline V CDR1 and CDR2: SGHKS, YYEKEE (reference sequence). As DNA, the CDR3 is TGTGCCAGCAGCTTGGGTCCGGGACAGGGTTTGAAGGGGGCCAACGTCCTGACTTTC. Its translation is CASSLGPGQGLKGANVLTF. Full variable domain (missing parts from reference TRBV5-5 and TRBJ2-6): DAGVTQSPTHLIKTRGQQVTLRCSPISGHKSVSWYQQVLGQGPQFIFQYYEKEERGRGNFPDRFSARQFPNYSSELNVNALLLGDSALYLCASSLGPGQGLKGANVLTFGAGSRLTVL.

This chain joins TRBV2 and TRBJ2-1; 8 nucleotides align to TRBD1. Germline V gene sequence: CDR1 SNHLY, CDR2 FYNNEI. After removal of 9 bases from V and 10 bases from J, the junction contained 17 bases not matched to a gene. This CDR3 has 15 residues. CDR3 amino acids: CASGTGPLGYVEQFF. CDR3 DNA: TGTGCCAGTGGGACAGGCCCCTTAGGCTACGTCGAGCAGTTCTTC.

This sequence joins TRBV15 and TRBJ1-6; perhaps TRBD1 as D (5 bases). V was cut by 4 bases and J by 6 bases, with 13 bases left in between. In germline, CDR1 is LNHNV, CDR2 YYDKDF (reference sequence). The CDR3 totals 15 residues. Written as DNA, the CDR3 is TGTGCCACCAGCACAGATGGCAGGGCTAATTCACCCCTCCACTTT. Its translation: CATSTDGRANSPLHF.

The chain combines TRBV28 with TRBJ2-1; 7 nucleotides agree with TRBD2. Germline CDR1 MDHEN, CDR2 SYDVKM. V was pared by 6 bases and J by 12 bases, with 17 bases of the junction left unmatched. The CDR3 length is 15 residues. The CDR3 DNA reads TGTGCCAGCAGCCGCCTTGGACTAGTGGAGGTAGGGCAGTTCTTC. It specifies CASSRLGLVEVGQFF. The variable domain in full, completed from reference TRBV28 and TRBJ2-1, reads DVKVTQSSRYLVKRTGEKVFLECVQDMDHENMFWYRQDPGLGLRLIYFSYDVKMKEKGDIPEGYSVSREKKERFSLILESASTNQTSMYLCASSRLGLVEVGQFFGPGTRLTVL.

The rearrangement uses TRBV18 and TRBJ2-3, with 9 bases aligning to TRBD2. Germline V CDR1 and CDR2: KGHSH, LQKENI. The CDR3 sequence is 18 residues long. Losses at the gene ends were 8 bases for V and 5 bases for J; bases not matched to a gene: 20. In DNA form, the CDR3 reads TGTGCCAGCCACACACGAGCTAGCGGGACGGACGTTATAGATACGCAGTATTTT. Encoded protein: CASHTRASGTDVIDTQYF.

V and J are TRBV28 and TRBJ1-1; 9 nucleotides line up with TRBD1. Germline V lookup: CDR1 MDHEN, CDR2 SYDVKM. The V and J ends lost 6 bases and 6 bases, in that order; junction bases with no gene match: 20. CDR3 length: 18 residues. This chain's CDR3 is CASSTFMSGQGSLAEAFF. The CDR3 nucleotides read TGTGCCAGCAGCACTTTTATGTCGGGACAGGGAAGTTTGGCTGAAGCTTTCTTT.

This chain uses TRBV5-4 with TRBJ2-7; D possibly corresponds to TRBD2 (5 bases). CDR3 length: 15 residues. Germline values: CDR1 SGHNT, CDR2 YYREEE (reference sequence). V gave up 1 base and J gave up 0 bases, with 11 bases separating them. This CDR3 reads CASSLRGSSSYEQYF. As DNA, the CDR3 is TGTGCCAGCAGCTTGAGAGGGAGTAGCTCCTACGAGCAGTACTTC.

The chain links TRBV11-2 to TRBJ2-1, with 7 bases matching TRBD1. V lost 5 bases and J lost 3; bases outside the gene matches: 10. The CDR3 has 16 amino acids. CDR1 and CDR2 from the germline V gene are SGHAT and FQNNGV. This CDR3 is CASSTRTGPGYNEQFF. The CDR3 DNA follows: TGTGCCAGCAGCACCCGGACAGGCCCAGGCTACAATGAGCAGTTCTTC.

The chain combines TRBV9 with TRBJ2-1, with 10 bases that match TRBD2. The CDR3 totals 18 residues. V was clipped by 0 bases and J by 9 bases; unmatched bases: 15. CDR1 and CDR2 (germline): SGDLS, YYNGEE. The CDR3, as DNA: TGTGCCAGCAGCGTAGATGATTGGGCTAGCGGGAGAGTAGGTGAGCAGTTCTTC. It translates to CASSVDDWASGRVGEQFF.

The chain is built from TRBV3-1 (or the pseudogene TRBV3-2) and TRBJ2-1; D gene uncertain. The CDR3 runs to 14 residues. Germline V gene data show CDR1 as LGHDT and CDR2 as YNNKEL (reference sequence). V dropped 4 bases and J dropped 10 bases, with 17 bases sitting between them. The CDR3 reads CASSPSLEFWEQFF. In DNA form, the CDR3 reads TGTGCCAGCAGCCCCTCCCTTGAGTTTTGGGAGCAGTTCTTC.